This T cell receptor beta chain was sequenced during a study of tumor-infiltrating lymphocytes in oesophageal squamous cell carcinoma. In TCRdb, the PCR reads were re-called with MiXCR into one record per CDR3 protein. The data show roughly 3,800 distinct CDR3 sequences, approximately 19% seen once. This clonotype was seen at least ten times. The sample comprised normal esophageal tissue next to the tumor. The sequence derives from a male donor with esophageal squamous cell carcinoma.

CDR3 residues: CASSDGNSNQPQHF. The DNA of the CDR3 is TGTGCCAGCAGTGACGGTAATAGCAATCAGCCCCAGCATTTT. The gene calls are TRBV6-1 and TRBJ1-5; D remains ambiguous. V dropped 3 bases and J dropped 0 bases, with 6 bases sitting between them. The CDR3 spans 14 residues. CDR1 and CDR2 from the germline V gene are MNHNS and SASEGT.